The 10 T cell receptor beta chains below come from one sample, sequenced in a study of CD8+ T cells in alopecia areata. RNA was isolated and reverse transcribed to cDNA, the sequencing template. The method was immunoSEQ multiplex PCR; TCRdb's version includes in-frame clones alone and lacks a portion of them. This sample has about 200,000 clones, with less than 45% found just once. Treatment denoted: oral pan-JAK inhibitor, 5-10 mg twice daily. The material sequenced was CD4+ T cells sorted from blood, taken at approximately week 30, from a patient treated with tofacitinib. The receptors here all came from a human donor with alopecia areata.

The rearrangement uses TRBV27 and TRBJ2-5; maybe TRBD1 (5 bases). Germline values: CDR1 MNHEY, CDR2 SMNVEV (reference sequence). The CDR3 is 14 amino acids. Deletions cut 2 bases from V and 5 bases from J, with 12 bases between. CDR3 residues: CASSLHRQMETQYF. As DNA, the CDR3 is TGTGCCAGCAGTTTACACAGGCAGATGGAGACCCAGTACTTC.

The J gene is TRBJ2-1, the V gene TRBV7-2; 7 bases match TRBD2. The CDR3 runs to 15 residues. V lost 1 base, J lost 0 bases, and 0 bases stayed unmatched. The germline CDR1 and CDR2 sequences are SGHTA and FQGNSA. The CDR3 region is CASSLGTSSYNEQFF. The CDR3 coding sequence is TGTGCCAGCAGCTTAGGGACTAGCTCCTACAATGAGCAGTTCTTC.

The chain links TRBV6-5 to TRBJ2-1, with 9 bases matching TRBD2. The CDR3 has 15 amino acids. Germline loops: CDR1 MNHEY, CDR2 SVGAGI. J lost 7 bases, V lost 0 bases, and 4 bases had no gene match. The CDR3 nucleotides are TGTGCCAGCAGTTACTCGCGGGGGGGTTGGAATGAGCAGTTCTTC. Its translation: CASSYSRGGWNEQFF.

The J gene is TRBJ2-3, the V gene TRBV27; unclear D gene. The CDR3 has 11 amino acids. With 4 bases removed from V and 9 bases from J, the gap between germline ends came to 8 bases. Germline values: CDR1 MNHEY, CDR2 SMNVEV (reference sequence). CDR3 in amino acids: CASSSVGTQYF. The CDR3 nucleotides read TGTGCCAGCAGTTCGGTGGGGACGCAGTATTTT.

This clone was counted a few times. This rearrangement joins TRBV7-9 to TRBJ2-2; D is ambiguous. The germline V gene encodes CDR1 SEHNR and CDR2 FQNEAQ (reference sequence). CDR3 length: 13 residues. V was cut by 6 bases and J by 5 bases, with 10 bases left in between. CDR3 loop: CASSRLRTGELFF. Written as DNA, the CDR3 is TGTGCCAGCAGTAGATTGCGGACCGGGGAGCTGTTTTTT.

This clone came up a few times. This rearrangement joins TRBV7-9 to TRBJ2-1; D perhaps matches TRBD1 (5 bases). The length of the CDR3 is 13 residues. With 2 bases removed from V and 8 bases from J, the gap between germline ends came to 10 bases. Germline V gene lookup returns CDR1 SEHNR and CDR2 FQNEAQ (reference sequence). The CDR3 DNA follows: TGTGCCAGCAGCTTAAGGATGACAGATGAGCAGTTCTTC. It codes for CASSLRMTDEQFF. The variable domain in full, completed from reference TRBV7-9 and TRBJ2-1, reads DTGVSQNPRHKITKRGQNVTFRCDPISEHNRLYWYRQTLGQGPEFLTYFQNEAQLEKSRLLSDRFSAERPKGSFSTLEIQRTEQGDSAMYLCASSLRMTDEQFFGPGTRLTVL.

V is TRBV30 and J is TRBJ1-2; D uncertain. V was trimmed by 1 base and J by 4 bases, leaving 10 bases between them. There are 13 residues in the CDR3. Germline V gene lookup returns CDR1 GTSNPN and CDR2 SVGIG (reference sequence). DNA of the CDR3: TGTGCCTGGAGTGGGGTGAGCGTCTATGGCTACACCTTC. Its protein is CAWSGVSVYGYTF.

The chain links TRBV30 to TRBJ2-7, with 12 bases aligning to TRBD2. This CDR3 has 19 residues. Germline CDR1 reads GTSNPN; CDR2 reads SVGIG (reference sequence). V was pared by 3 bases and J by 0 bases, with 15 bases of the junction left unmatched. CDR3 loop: CAWSKAASGGADFSYEQYF. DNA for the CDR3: TGTGCCTGGAGCAAGGCGGCTAGCGGGGGGGCCGACTTCTCCTACGAGCAGTACTTC.

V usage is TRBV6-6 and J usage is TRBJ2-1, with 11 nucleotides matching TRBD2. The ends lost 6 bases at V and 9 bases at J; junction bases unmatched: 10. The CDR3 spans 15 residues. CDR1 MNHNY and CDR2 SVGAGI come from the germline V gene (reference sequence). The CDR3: CASSSRLAGGGEQFF. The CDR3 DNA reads TGTGCCAGCAGCAGCCGGCTAGCGGGGGGTGGTGAGCAGTTCTTC.

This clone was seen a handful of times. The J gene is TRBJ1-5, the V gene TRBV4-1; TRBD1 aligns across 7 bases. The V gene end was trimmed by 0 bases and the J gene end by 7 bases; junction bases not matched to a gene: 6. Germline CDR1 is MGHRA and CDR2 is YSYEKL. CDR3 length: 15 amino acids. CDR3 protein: CASSQEQGLGQPQHF. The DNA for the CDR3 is TGCGCCAGCAGCCAAGAACAGGGGCTCGGACAGCCCCAGCATTTT.